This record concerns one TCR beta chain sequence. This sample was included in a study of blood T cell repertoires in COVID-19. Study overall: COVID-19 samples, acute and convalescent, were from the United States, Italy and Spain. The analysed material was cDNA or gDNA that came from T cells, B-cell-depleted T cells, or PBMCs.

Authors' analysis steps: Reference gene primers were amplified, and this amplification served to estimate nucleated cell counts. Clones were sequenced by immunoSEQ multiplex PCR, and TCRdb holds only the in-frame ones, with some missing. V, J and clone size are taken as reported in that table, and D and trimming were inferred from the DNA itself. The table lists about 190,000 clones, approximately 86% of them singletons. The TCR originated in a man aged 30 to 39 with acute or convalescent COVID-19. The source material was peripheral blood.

CDR3 protein: CSVGTSGSTDTQYF. DNA of the CDR3: TGCAGCGTCGGCACTAGCGGGAGTACAGATACGCAGTATTTT. The V call is TRBV29-1, the J call TRBJ2-3, with 11 bases matching TRBD2. This CDR3 comprises 14 residues. Germline V gene sequence: CDR1 SQVTM, CDR2 ANQGSEA. Germline trimming cut 6 bases from V and 3 bases from J; bases unmatched to any gene: 5.